The next 5 T cell receptor beta chains were all read from a single sample in a study of cytomegalovirus exposure and HLA in healthy donors. Both 60 Vbeta primers and 13 Jbeta primers went into the PCR. Sequencing used immunoSEQ multiplex PCR; TCRdb keeps in-frame clones, though not all of them. The sample consists of about 180,000 clones, roughly 88% of them appearing once. Input material: PBMCs. Source of these receptors: a girl aged 2 to 9 in good health and CMV-seropositive.

V and J are TRBV6-1 and TRBJ1-4, with no clear D. Trimming stripped 2 bases from V and 0 bases from J, with 7 bases between. CDR1 MNHNS and CDR2 SASEGT come from the germline V gene. The CDR3 has 15 amino acids. CDR3 sequence reads: CASSETVATNEKLFF. CDR3 nucleotides: TGTGCCAGCAGTGAAACGGTTGCAACTAATGAAAAACTGTTTTTT.

The chain uses TRBV9 and TRBJ1-2; D remains unclear. The ends were cut back, 6 bases at V and 0 bases at J, with 9 bases in the middle. Per germline, CDR1 SGDLS and CDR2 YYNGEE. The CDR3 consists of 13 residues. CDR3 sequence reads: CASNSQSNYGYTF. Here the CDR3 DNA reads TGTGCCAGCAACAGTCAGTCTAACTATGGCTACACCTTC.

Turning to this clone: One junction end does not reproduce the germline sequence, and a read error may be involved. The rearrangement uses TRBV30 and TRBJ2-6, with TRBD1 identical over 7 bases. Germline V gene lookup returns CDR1 GTSNPN and CDR2 SVGIG (reference sequence). This CDR3 spans 14 amino acids. Here the CDR3 DNA reads TGTGCCTGGAGTCAGGGGGTAGGGGTCAACGTCCTGACTTTC. Amino acids: CAWSQGVGVNVLTF.

V and J are TRBV9 and TRBJ2-7; 9 bases are shared with TRBD1. Germline lookup yields CDR1 SGDLS and CDR2 YYNGEE. The CDR3 runs 15 residues. Trimming cost V 4 bases and J 3 bases; bases outside gene matches: 8. The CDR3 loop reads CASSSGTGLFYEQYF. Written as DNA, the CDR3 is TGTGCCAGCAGCTCCGGGACAGGGTTGTTCTACGAGCAGTACTTC. Looking up the rest from reference TRBV9 and TRBJ2-7 gives the full variable domain: DSGVTQTPKHLITATGQRVTLRCSPRSGDLSVYWYQQSLDQGLQFLIQYYNGEERAKGNILERFSAQQFPDLHSELNLSSLELGDSALYFCASSSGTGLFYEQYFGPGTRLTVT.

This chain uses TRBV5-6 with TRBJ1-6; D not resolved. Germline assignment: CDR1 SGHDT and CDR2 YYEEEE. The CDR3 is 14 residues long. Trimming left V 4 bases short and J 7 bases short, with 12 bases between. The CDR3 DNA reads TGTGCCAGCAGCCCCGGGGTTATGAATTCACCCCTCCACTTT. As protein: CASSPGVMNSPLHF.